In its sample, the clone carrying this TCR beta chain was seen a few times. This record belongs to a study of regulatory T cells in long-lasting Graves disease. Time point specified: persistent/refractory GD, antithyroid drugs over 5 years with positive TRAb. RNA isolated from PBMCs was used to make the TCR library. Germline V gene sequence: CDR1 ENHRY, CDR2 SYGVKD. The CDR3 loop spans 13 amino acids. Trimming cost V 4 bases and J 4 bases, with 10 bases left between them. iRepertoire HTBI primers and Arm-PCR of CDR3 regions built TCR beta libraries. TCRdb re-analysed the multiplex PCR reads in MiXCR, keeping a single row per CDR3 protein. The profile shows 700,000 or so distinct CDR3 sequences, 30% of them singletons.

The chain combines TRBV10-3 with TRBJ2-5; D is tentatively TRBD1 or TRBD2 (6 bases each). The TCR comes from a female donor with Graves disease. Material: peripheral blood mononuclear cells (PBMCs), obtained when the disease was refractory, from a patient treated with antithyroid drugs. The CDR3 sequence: CAISGRGGETQYF. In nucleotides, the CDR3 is TGTGCCATCAGTGGCAGGGGAGGAGAGACCCAGTACTTC.